This T cell receptor beta chain was documented in a study of blood T cell repertoires in COVID-19. Generated by immunoSEQ multiplex PCR, the TCRdb table keeps only in-frame clones and is missing some. The top ten hold 4.5% to 7.5% of the sample, which has approximately 190,000 clones, 85% to 90% seen once. This CDR3 has 13 amino acids. Germline V lookup: CDR1 SQVTM, CDR2 ANQGSEA. V lost 6 bases, J lost 4 bases, and 8 bases stayed unmatched. Sequencing used peripheral blood. This TCR was sampled from a man older than 75 with acute or convalescent COVID-19. The chain is built from TRBV29-1 and TRBJ2-5; 7 positions match TRBD1. DNA for the CDR3: TGCAGCGTAGGACAGGTGGAACGAGAGACCCAGTACTTC. This codes for CSVGQVERETQYF.